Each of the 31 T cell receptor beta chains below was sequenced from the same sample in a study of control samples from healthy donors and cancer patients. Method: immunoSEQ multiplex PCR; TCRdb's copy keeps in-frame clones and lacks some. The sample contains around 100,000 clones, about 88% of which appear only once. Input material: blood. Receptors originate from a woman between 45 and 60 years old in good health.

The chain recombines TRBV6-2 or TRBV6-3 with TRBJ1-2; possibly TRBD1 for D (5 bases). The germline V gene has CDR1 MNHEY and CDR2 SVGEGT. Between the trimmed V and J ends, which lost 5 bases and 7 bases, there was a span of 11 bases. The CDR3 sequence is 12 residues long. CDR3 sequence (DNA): TGTGCCAGCAGTAACACAGGAATTGGCTACACCTTC. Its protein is CASSNTGIGYTF.

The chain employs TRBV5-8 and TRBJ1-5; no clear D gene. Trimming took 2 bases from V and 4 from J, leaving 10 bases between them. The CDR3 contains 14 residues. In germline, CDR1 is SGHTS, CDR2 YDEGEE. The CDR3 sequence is CASSFGRRNQPQHF. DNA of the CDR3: TGTGCCAGCAGCTTTGGACGGAGAAATCAGCCCCAGCATTTT.

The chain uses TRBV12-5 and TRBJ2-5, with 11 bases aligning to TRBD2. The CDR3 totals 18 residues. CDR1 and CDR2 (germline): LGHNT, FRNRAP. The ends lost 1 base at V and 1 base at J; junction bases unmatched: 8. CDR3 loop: CASGLGSLAGGFQETQYF. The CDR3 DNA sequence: TGTGCTAGTGGTTTGGGCTCTCTAGCGGGGGGTTTCCAAGAGACCCAGTACTTC.

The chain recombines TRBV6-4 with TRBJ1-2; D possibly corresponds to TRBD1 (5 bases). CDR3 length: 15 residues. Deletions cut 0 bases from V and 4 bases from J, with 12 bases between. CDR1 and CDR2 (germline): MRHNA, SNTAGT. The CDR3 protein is CASSDSAGGPYGYTF. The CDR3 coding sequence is TGTGCCAGCAGTGACTCCGCCGGGGGACCCTATGGCTACACCTTC.

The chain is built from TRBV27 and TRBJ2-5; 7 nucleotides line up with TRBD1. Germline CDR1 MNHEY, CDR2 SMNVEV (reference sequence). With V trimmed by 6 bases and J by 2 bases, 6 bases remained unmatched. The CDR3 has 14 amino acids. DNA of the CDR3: TGTGCCAGCAGGAAGGGACAGCAACAAGAGACCCAGTACTTC. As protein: CASRKGQQQETQYF.

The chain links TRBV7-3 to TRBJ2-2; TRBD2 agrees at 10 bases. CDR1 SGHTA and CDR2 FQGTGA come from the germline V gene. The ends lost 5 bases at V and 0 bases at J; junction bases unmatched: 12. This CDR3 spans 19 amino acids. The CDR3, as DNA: TGTGCCAGCAGCCAAAAGGGTAGACTAGCGGGTTCGAACACCGGGGAGCTGTTTTTT. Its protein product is CASSQKGRLAGSNTGELFF.

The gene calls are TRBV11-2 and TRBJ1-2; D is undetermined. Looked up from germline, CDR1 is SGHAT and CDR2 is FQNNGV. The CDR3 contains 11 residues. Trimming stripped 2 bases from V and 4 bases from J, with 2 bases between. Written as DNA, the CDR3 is TGTGCCAGCAGCTTAACCTATGGCTACACCTTC. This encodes CASSLTYGYTF.

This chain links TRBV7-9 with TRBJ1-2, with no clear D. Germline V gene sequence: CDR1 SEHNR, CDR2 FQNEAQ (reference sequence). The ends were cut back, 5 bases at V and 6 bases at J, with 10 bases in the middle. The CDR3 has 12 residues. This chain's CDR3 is CASSPIEDGYTF. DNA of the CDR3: TGTGCCAGCAGCCCTATAGAGGATGGCTACACCTTC.

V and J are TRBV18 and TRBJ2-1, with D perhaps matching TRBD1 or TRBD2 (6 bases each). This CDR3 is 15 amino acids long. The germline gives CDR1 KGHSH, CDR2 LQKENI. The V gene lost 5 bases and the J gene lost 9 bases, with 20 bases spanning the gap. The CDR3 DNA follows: TGTGCCAGCTCATCAGCTAGGGGGGCGCAGGGTGAGCAGTTCTTC. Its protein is CASSSARGAQGEQFF.

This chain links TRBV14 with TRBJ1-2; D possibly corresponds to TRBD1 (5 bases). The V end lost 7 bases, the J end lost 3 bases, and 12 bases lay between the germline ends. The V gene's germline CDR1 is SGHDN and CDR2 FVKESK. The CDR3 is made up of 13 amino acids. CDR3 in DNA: TGTGCCAGCACACAACGGGGGGACTATGGCTACACCTTC. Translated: CASTQRGDYGYTF.

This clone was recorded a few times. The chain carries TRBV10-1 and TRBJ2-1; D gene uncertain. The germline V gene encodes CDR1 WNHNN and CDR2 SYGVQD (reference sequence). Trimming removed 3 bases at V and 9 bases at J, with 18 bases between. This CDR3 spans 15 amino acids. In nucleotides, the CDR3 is TGCGCCAGCAGTGAAGGAGAGACTGCTTGGGGTGAGCAGTTCTTC. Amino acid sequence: CASSEGETAWGEQFF.

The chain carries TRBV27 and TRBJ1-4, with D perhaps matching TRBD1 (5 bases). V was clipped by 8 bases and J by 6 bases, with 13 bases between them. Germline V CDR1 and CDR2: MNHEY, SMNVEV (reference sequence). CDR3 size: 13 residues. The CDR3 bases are TGTGCCAGCGCCTCGGGGGAGGATGAAAAACTGTTTTTT. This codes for CASASGEDEKLFF.

CDR3 amino acids: CSVGTTTDTQYF. CDR3 DNA sequence: TGCAGCGTTGGGACCACCACAGATACGCAGTATTTT. This sequence joins TRBV29-1 and TRBJ2-3; D ambiguous. CDR1 SQVTM and CDR2 ANQGSEA come from the germline V gene. V was pared by 4 bases and J by 2 bases, with 7 bases between. The CDR3 spans 12 residues.

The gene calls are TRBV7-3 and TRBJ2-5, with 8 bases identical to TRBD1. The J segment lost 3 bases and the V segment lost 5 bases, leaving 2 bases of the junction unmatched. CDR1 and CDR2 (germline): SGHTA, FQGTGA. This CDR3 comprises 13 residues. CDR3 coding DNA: TGTGCCAGCAGCCCGACAGGGGAAGAGACCCAGTACTTC. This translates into CASSPTGEETQYF.

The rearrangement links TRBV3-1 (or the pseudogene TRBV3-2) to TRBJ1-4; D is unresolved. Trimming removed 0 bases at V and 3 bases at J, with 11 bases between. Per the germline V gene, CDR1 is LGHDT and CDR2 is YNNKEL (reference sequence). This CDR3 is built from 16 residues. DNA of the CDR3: TGTGCCAGCAGCCAAGATTATAGGGCCTCTAATGAAAAACTGTTTTTT. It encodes CASSQDYRASNEKLFF.

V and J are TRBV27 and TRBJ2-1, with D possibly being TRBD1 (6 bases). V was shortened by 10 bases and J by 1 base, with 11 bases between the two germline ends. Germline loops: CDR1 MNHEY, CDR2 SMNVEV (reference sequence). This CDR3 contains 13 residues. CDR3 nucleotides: TGTGCCACCAAGACAGGATCCTACAATGAGCAGTTCTTC. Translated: CATKTGSYNEQFF.

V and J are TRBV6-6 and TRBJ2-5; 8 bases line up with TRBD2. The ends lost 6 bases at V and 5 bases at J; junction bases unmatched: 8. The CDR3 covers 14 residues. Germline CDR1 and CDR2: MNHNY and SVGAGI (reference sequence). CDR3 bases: TGTGCCAGCAGCTCTTACAAGCGGGGGGAGACCCAGTACTTC. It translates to CASSSYKRGETQYF.

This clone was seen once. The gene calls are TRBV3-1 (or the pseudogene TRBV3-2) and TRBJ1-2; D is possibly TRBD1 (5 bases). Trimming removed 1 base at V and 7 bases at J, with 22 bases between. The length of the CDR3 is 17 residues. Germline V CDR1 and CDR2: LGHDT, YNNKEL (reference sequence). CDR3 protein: CASSQAYRGELYFGYTF. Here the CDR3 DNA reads TGTGCCAGCAGCCAAGCATACCGAGGGGAACTCTATTTTGGCTACACCTTC.

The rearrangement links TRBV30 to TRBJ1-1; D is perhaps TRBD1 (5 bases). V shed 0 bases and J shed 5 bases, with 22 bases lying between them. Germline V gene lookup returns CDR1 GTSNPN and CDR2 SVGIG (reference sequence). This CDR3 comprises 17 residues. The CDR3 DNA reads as TGTGCCTGGAGTGTAGGGCCTGGTGGGACGGGGGGAACTGAAGCTTTCTTT. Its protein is CAWSVGPGGTGGTEAFF.

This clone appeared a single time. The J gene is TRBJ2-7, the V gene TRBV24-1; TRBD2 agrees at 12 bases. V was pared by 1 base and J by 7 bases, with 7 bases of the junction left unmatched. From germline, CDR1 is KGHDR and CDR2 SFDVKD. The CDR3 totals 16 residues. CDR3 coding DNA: TGTGCCACCAGTGATTTTCGACTAGCGGGAGTGGGAGAGCAGTACGTC. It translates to CATSDFRLAGVGEQYV.

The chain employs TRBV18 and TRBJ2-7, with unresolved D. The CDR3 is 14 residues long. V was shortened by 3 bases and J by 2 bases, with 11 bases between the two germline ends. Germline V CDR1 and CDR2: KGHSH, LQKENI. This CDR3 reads CASSPAAETYEQYF. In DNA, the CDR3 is TGTGCCAGCTCACCGGCCGCGGAGACCTACGAGCAGTACTTC.

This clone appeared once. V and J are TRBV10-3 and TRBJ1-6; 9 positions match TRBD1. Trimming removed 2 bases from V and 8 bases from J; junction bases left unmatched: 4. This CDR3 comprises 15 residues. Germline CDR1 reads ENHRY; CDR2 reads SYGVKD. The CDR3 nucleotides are TGTGCCATCAGTGAGACAGGGGGCTGGGATTCACCCCTCCACTTT. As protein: CAISETGGWDSPLHF.

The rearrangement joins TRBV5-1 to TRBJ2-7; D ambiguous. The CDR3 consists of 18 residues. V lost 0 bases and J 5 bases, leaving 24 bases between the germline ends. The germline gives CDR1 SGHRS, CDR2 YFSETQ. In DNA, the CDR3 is TGCGCCAGCAGCTTGGGGACCCTCCCTTCCGTCGAGTACGACGAGCAGTACTTC. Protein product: CASSLGTLPSVEYDEQYF.

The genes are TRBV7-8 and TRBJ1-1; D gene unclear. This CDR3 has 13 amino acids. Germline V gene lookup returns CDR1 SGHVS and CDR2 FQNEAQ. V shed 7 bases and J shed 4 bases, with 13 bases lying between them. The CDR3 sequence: CASTTEPGTEAFF. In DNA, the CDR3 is TGTGCCAGCACCACCGAGCCCGGCACTGAAGCTTTCTTT.

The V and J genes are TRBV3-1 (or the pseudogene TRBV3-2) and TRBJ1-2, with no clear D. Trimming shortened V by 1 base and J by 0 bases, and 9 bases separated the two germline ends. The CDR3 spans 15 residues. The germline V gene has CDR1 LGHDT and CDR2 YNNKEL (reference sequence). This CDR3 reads CASSQAISTNYGYTF. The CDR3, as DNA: TGTGCCAGCAGCCAAGCGATTAGCACTAACTATGGCTACACCTTC.

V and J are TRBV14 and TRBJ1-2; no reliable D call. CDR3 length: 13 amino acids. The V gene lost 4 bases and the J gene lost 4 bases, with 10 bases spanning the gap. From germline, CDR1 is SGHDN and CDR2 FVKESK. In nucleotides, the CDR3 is TGTGCCAGCAGCCTACCTGGGATCTATGGCTACACCTTC. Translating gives CASSLPGIYGYTF.

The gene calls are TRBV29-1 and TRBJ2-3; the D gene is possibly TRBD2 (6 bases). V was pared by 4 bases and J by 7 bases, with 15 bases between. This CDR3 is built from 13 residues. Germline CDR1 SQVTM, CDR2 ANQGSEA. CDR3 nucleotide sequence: TGCAGCGTTGTAAGGAGGGATGTAAATACGCAGTATTTT. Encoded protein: CSVVRRDVNTQYF.

CDR3 nucleotides: TGTGCCAGCAGCAGAACCGGGACAGGGGAGGACACCGGGGAGCTGTTTTTT. Translation gives CASSRTGTGEDTGELFF. The chain carries TRBV7-6 and TRBJ2-2, with TRBD1 matching over 10 bases. The length of the CDR3 is 17 residues. In germline, CDR1 is SGHVS, CDR2 FNYEAQ. Trimming removed 5 bases from V and 3 bases from J; junction bases left unmatched: 9.

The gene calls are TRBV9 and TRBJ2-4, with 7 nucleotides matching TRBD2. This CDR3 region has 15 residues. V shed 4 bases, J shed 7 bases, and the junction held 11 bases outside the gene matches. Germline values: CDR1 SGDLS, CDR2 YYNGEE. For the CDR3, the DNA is TGTGCCAGCAGCCCAAAGGATAGCGGGTGGAACATTCAGTACTTC. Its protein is CASSPKDSGWNIQYF.

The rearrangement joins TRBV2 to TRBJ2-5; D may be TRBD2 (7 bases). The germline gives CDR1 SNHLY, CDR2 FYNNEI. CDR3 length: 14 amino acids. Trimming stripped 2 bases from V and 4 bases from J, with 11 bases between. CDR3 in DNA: TGTGCCAGCAGTGAATCAAGGGGGGGAGAGACCCAGTACTTC. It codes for CASSESRGGETQYF.

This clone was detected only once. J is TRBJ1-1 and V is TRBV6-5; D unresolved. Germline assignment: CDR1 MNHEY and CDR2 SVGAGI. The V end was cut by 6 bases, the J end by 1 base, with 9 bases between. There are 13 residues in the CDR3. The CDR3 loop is CASSSSGNTEAFF. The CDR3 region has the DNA TGTGCCAGCAGCTCGTCGGGGAACACTGAAGCTTTCTTT.